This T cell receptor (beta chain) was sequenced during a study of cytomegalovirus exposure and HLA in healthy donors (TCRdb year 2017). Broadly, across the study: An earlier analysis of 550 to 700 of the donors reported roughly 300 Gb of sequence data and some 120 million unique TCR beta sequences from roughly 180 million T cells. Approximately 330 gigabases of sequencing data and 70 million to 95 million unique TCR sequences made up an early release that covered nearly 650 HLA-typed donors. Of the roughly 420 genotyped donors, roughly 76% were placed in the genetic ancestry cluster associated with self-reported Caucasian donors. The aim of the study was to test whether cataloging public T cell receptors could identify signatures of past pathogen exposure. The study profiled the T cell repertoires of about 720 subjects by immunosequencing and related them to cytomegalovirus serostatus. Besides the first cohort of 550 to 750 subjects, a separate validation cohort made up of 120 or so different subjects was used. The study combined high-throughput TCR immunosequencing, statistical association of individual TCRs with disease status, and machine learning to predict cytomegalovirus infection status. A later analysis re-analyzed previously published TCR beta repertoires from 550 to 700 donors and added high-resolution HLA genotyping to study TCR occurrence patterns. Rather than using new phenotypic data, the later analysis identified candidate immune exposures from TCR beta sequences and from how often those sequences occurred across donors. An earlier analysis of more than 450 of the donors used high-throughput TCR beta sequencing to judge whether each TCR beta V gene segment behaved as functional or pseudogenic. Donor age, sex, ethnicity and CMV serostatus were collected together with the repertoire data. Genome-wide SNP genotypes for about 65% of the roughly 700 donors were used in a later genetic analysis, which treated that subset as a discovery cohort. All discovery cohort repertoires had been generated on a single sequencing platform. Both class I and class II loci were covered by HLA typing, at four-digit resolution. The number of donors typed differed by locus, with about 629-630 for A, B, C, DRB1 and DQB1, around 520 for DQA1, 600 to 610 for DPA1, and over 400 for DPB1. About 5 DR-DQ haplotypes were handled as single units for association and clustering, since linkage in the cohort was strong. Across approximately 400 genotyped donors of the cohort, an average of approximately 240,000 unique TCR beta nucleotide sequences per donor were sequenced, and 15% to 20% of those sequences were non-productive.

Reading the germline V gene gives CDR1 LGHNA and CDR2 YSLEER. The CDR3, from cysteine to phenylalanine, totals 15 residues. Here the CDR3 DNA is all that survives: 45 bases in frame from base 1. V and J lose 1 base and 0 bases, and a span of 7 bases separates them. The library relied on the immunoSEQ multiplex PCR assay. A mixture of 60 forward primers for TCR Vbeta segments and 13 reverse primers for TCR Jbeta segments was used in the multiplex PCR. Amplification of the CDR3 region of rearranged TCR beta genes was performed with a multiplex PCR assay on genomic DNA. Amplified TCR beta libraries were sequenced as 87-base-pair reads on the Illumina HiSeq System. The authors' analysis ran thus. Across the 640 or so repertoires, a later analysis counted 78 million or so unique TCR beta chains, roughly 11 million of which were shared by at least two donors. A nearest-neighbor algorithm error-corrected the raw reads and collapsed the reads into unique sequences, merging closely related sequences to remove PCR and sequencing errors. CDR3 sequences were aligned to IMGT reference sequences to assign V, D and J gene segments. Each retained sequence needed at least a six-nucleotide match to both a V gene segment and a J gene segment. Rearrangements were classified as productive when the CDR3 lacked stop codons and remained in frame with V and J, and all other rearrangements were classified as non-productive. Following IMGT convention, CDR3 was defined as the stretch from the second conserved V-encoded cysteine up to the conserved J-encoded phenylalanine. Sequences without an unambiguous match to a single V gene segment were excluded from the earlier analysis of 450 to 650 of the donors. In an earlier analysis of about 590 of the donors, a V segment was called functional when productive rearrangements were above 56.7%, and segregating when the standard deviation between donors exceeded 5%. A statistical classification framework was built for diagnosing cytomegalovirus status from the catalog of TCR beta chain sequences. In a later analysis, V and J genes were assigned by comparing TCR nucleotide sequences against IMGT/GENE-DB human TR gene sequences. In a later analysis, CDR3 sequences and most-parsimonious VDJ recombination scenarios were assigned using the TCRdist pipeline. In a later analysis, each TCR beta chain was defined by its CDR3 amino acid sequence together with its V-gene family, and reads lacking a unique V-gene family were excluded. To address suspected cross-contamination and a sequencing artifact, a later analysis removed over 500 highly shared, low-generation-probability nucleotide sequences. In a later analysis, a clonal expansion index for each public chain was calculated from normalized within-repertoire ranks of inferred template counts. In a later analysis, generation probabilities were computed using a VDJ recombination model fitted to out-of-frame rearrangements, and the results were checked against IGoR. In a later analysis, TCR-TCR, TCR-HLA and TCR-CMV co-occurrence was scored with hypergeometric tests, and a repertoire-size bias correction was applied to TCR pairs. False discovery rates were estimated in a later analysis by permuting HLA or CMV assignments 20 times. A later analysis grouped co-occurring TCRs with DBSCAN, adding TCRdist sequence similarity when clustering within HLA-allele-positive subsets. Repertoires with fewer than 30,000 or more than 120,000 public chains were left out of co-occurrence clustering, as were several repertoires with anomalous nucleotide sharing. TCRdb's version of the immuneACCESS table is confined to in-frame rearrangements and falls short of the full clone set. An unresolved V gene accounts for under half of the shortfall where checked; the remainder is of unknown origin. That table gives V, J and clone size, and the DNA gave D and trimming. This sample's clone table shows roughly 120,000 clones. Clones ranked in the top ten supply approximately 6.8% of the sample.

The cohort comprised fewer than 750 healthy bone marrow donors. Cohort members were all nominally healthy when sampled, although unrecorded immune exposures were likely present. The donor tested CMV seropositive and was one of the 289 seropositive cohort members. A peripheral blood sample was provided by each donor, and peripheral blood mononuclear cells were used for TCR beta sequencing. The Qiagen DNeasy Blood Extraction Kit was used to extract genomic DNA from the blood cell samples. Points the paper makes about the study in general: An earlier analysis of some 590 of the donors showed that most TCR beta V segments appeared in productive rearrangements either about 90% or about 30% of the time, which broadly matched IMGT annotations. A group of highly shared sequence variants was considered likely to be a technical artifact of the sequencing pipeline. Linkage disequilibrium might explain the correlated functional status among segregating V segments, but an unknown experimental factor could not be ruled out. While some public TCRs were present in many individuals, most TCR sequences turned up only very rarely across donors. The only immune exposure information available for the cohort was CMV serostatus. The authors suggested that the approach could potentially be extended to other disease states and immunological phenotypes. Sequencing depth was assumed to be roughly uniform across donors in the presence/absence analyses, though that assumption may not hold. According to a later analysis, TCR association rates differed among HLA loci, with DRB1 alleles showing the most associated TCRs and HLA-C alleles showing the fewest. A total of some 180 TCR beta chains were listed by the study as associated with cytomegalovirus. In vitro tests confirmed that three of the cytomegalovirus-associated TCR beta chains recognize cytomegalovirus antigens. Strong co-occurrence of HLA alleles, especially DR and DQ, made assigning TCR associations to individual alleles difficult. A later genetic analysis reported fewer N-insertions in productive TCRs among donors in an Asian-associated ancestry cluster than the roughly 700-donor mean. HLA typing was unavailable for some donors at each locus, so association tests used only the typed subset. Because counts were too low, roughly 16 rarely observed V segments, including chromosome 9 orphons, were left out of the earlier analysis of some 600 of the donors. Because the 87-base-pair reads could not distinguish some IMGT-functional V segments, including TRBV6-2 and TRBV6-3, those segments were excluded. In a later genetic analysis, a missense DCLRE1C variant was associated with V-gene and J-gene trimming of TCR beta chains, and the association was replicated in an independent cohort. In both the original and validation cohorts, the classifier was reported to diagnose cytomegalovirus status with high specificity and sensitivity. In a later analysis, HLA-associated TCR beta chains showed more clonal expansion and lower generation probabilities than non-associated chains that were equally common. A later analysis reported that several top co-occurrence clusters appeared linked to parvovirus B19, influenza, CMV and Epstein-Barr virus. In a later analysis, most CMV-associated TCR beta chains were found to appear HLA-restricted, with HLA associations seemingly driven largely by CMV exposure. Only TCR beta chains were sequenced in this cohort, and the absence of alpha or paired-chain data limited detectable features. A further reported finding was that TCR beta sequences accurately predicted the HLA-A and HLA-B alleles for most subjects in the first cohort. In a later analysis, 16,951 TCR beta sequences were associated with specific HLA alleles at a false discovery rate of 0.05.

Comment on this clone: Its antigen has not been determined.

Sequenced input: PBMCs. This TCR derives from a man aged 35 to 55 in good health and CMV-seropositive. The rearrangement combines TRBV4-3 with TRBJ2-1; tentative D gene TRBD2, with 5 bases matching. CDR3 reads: CASSQAGSSYNEQFF. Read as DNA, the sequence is TGCGCCAGCAGCCAAGCTGGGAGCTCCTACAATGAGCAGTTCTTC.